Listed here is a single TCR beta chain. This sample was taken from a study of blood T cell repertoires in COVID-19. TCRdb's copy holds only in-frame clones and misses some; the assay was immunoSEQ multiplex PCR. The table includes 310,000 or so clones, 90% detected once. V lost 3 bases, J lost 1 base, and 16 bases lay in between. CDR3 length equals 18 residues. Germline CDR1 MNHEY, CDR2 SMNVEV (reference sequence). The rearrangement uses TRBV27 and TRBJ1-6; possible D gene TRBD1, 6 bases. The source of this sequence is a woman aged 18-29 years with acute COVID-19. Sequences were obtained from PBMCs or T cells enriched from blood (not recorded which). The CDR3 is CASSFIRGARSYNSPLHF. Written as DNA, the CDR3 is TGTGCCAGCAGTTTTATTCGGGGGGCGCGGTCCTATAATTCACCCCTCCACTTT.